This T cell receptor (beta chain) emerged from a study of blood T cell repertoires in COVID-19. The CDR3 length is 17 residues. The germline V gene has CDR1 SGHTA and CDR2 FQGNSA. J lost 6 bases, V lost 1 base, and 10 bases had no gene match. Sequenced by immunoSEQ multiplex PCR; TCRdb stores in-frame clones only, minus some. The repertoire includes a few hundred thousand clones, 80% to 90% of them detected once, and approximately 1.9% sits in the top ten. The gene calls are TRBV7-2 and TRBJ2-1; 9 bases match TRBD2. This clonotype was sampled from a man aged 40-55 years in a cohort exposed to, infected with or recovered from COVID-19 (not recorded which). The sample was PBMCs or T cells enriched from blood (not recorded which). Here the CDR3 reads CASSLGLLAGFPNEQFF. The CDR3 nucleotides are TGTGCCAGCAGCTTAGGTTTACTAGCGGGTTTTCCCAATGAGCAGTTCTTC.